Presented here are 3 T cell receptor beta chains from one specimen sequenced in a study of identical twins. TCRdb itself ran the 5' RACE reads through MiXCR, one entry per CDR3 protein. Among roughly 630,000 distinct CDR3 sequences listed, around 7.5% were seen once. The same data also contributed to another study, on yellow fever vaccine responses in identical twins.

Source material: PBMCs. Receptors were obtained from a woman under 30 in good health.

There are a few counts of this clonotype. The chain links TRBV28 to TRBJ1-6; maybe TRBD1 (5 bases). The CDR3 extends over 15 amino acids. The V gene's germline CDR1 is MDHEN and CDR2 SYDVKM. V was cut by 6 bases and J by 5 bases, with 14 bases left in between. The chain's CDR3 is CASRIGAPNNSPLHF. CDR3 sequence (DNA): TGTGCCAGCAGAATCGGGGCACCCAATAATTCACCCCTCCACTTT.

About this clonotype itself: A much larger clone differs from this one at a single base, so this may be a read error. The chain combines TRBV6-1 with TRBJ1-2; 7 nucleotides align to TRBD1. Germline V gene sequence: CDR1 MNHNS, CDR2 SASEGT. The CDR3 contains 14 residues. This CDR3 is CASTTWDSGSGYIF. The CDR3 nucleotides are TGTGCCAGCACCACGTGGGACAGCGGATCTGGCTACATCTTC.

The rearrangement links TRBV28 to TRBJ2-2; D gene uncertain. The length of the CDR3 is 15 residues. Germline V gene sequence: CDR1 MDHEN, CDR2 SYDVKM. The ends were cut back, 7 bases at V and 8 bases at J, with 20 bases in the middle. CDR3: CASIPREQLIGELFF. The CDR3, as DNA: TGTGCCAGCATCCCCCGCGAGCAATTGATAGGGGAGCTGTTTTTT.